Each of the 25 T cell receptor beta chains below was sequenced from the same sample in a study of blood T cell repertoires in COVID-19. TCRdb's table, derived via immunoSEQ multiplex PCR, lists solely in-frame clones and lacks some. The sample includes over 200,000 clones, 70% to 85% of them seen just once. Sequencing was carried out using peripheral blood. The receptors were gathered from a woman aged 80 or over with COVID-19, enrolled during active disease.

This clone came up once. The J gene is TRBJ2-7, the V gene TRBV4-2, with 10 positions matching TRBD2. This CDR3 spans 16 amino acids. Germline loops: CDR1 LGHNA, CDR2 YNFKEQ. J gave up 1 base and V 8 bases, and 11 bases lay outside the gene matches. The DNA of the CDR3 is TGTGCCAGCGACCAGGGGAGCGGGAGGGGTTCCTACGAGCAGTACTTC. This gives the protein CASDQGSGRGSYEQYF.

This clone was detected only once. V usage is TRBV6-5 and J usage is TRBJ1-6, with 7 bases lining up with TRBD1. Per germline, CDR1 MNHEY and CDR2 SVGAGI. Trimming cost V 3 bases and J 5 bases; bases outside gene matches: 1. This CDR3 has 14 residues. CDR3 sequence: CASSYGTDNSPLHF. The DNA for the CDR3 is TGTGCCAGCAGTTATGGGACAGATAATTCACCCCTCCACTTT.

This clone was seen a single time. The CDR3 DNA reads TGCGCCAGCAGCGGAACGACTAGTGCGGAGACCCAGTACTTC. Encoded protein: CASSGTTSAETQYF. The chain links TRBV5-1 to TRBJ2-5; TRBD2 might be the D (6 bases). The ends were cut back, 4 bases at V and 5 bases at J, with 15 bases in the middle. Germline CDR1 reads SGHRS; CDR2 reads YFSETQ. The CDR3 is 14 residues long.

The chain joins TRBV5-1 to TRBJ2-6, with D unresolved. V gave up 1 base and J gave up 0 bases, with 8 bases separating them. The germline gives CDR1 SGHRS, CDR2 YFSETQ. The CDR3 loop spans 16 amino acids. CDR3 nucleotide sequence: TGCGCCAGCAGCTTGACATCGAACTCTGGGGCCAACGTCCTGACTTTC. Its protein is CASSLTSNSGANVLTF.

This clone was recorded once. The chain has TRBV19 and TRBJ1-4; D might be TRBD1 (6 bases). V gave up 4 bases and J gave up 0 bases, with 9 bases separating them. The CDR3 runs 15 residues. CDR1 is LNHDA, CDR2 SQIVND, per germline (reference sequence). The CDR3 sequence: CASSNPGATNEKLFF. In DNA, the CDR3 is TGTGCCAGTAGTAATCCAGGGGCAACTAATGAAAAACTGTTTTTT. Variable domain in full (rest from reference TRBV19 and TRBJ1-4): DGGITQSPKYLFRKEGQNVTLSCEQNLNHDAMYWYRQDPGQGLRLIYYSQIVNDFQKGDIAEGYSVSREKKESFPLTVTSAQKNPTAFYLCASSNPGATNEKLFFGSGTQLSVL.

The chain links TRBV6-1 to TRBJ2-1; 8 bases map to TRBD1. The CDR3 is 16 residues long. J was trimmed by 13 bases and V by 3 bases; bases with no gene match: 17. Germline CDR1 and CDR2: MNHNS and SASEGT. Here the CDR3 DNA reads TGTGCCAGCAGTGAGACGTGGACAGGGTATGTTTTTGTTCAGTTCTTC. It is translated as CASSETWTGYVFVQFF.

The rearrangement joins TRBV5-5 to TRBJ1-2, with 8 bases lining up with TRBD1. The length of the CDR3 is 15 residues. Germline V lookup: CDR1 SGHKS, CDR2 YYEKEE (reference sequence). Trimming removed 1 base from V and 4 bases from J; junction bases left unmatched: 6. CDR3 in amino acids: CASSLTDRGSYGYTF. CDR3 bases: TGTGCCAGCAGCTTGACCGACAGGGGTAGCTATGGCTACACCTTC.

This chain links TRBV4-1 with TRBJ1-6, with 9 bases identical to TRBD1. Germline V gene lookup returns CDR1 MGHRA and CDR2 YSYEKL. CDR3 size: 14 residues. V lost 3 bases and J lost 6; bases outside the gene matches: 0. The CDR3, as DNA: TGCGCCAGCAGCCAGGGACAGGGTAATTCACCCCTCCACTTT. Protein: CASSQGQGNSPLHF.

This clone occurred a few times. The rearrangement joins TRBV10-3 to TRBJ1-6; the match to TRBD1 covers 7 bases. V was clipped by 4 bases and J by 5 bases; unmatched bases: 5. The CDR3 spans 15 residues. CDR1 ENHRY and CDR2 SYGVKD come from the germline V gene. CDR3 sequence reads: CAISVGGADNSPLHF. The CDR3 DNA reads as TGTGCCATCAGTGTAGGGGGCGCAGATAATTCACCCCTCCACTTT.

V usage is TRBV2 and J usage is TRBJ1-5; D is perhaps TRBD1 (5 bases). The length of the CDR3 is 13 residues. Deletions cut 8 bases from V and 14 bases from J, with 22 bases between. Germline V gives CDR1 SNHLY, CDR2 FYNNEI. In DNA, the CDR3 is TGTGCCAGCTCTTTTCTCTGGGGGGAAAGCGAGCATTTT. Amino acid sequence: CASSFLWGESEHF. The entire variable domain, with the rest obtained from reference TRBV2 and TRBJ1-5, is as follows: EPEVTQTPSHQVTQMGQEVILRCVPISNHLYFYWYRQILGQKVEFLVSFYNNEISEKSEIFDDQFSVERPDGSNFTLKIRSTKLEDSAMYFCASSFLWGESEHFGDGTRLSIL.

The chain uses TRBV5-1 and TRBJ1-1; 7 positions match TRBD1. CDR1 and CDR2 from the germline V gene are SGHRS and YFSETQ. The junction had 7 bases not matched to a gene; V was cut back by 3 bases and J by 2 bases. The CDR3 contains 15 residues. Here the CDR3 DNA reads TGCGCCAGCAGCTACCAGGGACAGATTAACACTGAAGCTTTCTTT. Translating gives CASSYQGQINTEAFF.

This clone has a handful of counts. The rearrangement joins TRBV9 to TRBJ2-1; 7 nucleotides match TRBD1. The junction had 7 bases not matched to a gene; V was cut back by 0 bases and J by 7 bases. The CDR3 has 15 amino acids. CDR1 is SGDLS and CDR2 is YYNGEE in the germline V gene. The CDR3 here is CASSVAPQGDNEQFF. DNA for the CDR3: TGTGCCAGCAGCGTAGCTCCCCAGGGGGATAATGAGCAGTTCTTC.

The rearrangement uses TRBV6-5 and TRBJ1-1, with TRBD1 identical over 8 bases. V gave up 2 bases and J gave up 1 base; unmatched junction bases: 0. Germline V gene sequence: CDR1 MNHEY, CDR2 SVGAGI. The length of the CDR3 is 14 residues. This CDR3 is CASSYGTGNTEAFF. CDR3 nucleotides: TGTGCCAGCAGTTACGGGACAGGGAACACTGAAGCTTTCTTT.

The chain combines TRBV7-3 with TRBJ2-1; 8 nucleotides line up with TRBD2. This CDR3 has 16 residues. Germline CDR1 is SGHTA and CDR2 is FQGTGA. V lost 5 bases, J lost 4 bases, and 10 bases stayed unmatched. The DNA for the CDR3 is TGTGCCAGCAGCCCGTTGGGACTAGGGGGATACAATGAGCAGTTCTTC. Protein: CASSPLGLGGYNEQFF.

With respect to this clone: The same CDR3 also results from other DNA sequences found in this sample. The V gene is TRBV2, the J gene TRBJ1-5, with 11 bases aligning to TRBD1. With V trimmed by 6 bases and J by 1 base, 2 bases remained unmatched. Germline assignment: CDR1 SNHLY and CDR2 FYNNEI. The CDR3 runs to 15 residues. CDR3 DNA sequence: TGTGCCAGCAGCGGGGACAGGGGGAGCAATCAGCCCCAGCATTTT. Protein sequence: CASSGDRGSNQPQHF.

The chain uses TRBV6-6 and TRBJ1-2; D gene unclear. Trimming cost V 2 bases and J 8 bases, with 15 bases left between them. This CDR3 contains 14 residues. Germline V gene lookup returns CDR1 MNHNY and CDR2 SVGAGI (reference sequence). This CDR3 reads CASSYPTVPRGYTF. Here the CDR3 DNA reads TGTGCCAGCAGTTACCCTACGGTGCCGCGGGGCTACACCTTC.

The CDR3 loop is CASSPAPRTGGKAFF. The CDR3 bases are TGTGCCAGCAGCCCCGCCCCCCGGACAGGGGGGAAAGCTTTCTTT. The rearrangement joins TRBV7-9 to TRBJ1-1; 10 bases are shared with TRBD1. The CDR3 is 15 residues long. From germline, CDR1 is SEHNR and CDR2 FQNEAQ (reference sequence). V lost 5 bases, J lost 9 bases, and 12 bases stayed unmatched.

The chain combines TRBV13 with TRBJ1-1; D not resolved. Between the trimmed V and J ends, which lost 4 bases and 1 base, there was a span of 10 bases. Germline CDR1 is PRHDT and CDR2 is FYEKMQ (reference sequence). The CDR3 is 14 amino acids. The chain's CDR3 is CASSSPPGNTEAFF. As DNA, the CDR3 is TGTGCCAGCAGCTCCCCCCCCGGGAACACTGAAGCTTTCTTT.

This chain's CDR3 is CASSFNRDTEAFF. In nucleotides, the CDR3 is TGTGCCAGCAGTTTCAACAGGGACACTGAAGCTTTCTTT. V and J are TRBV12-3 or TRBV12-4 and TRBJ1-1; D possibly corresponds to TRBD1 (6 bases). The ends were cut back, 3 bases at V and 3 bases at J, with 8 bases in the middle. This CDR3 region has 13 residues.

V usage is TRBV5-1 and J usage is TRBJ2-3, with D possibly matching TRBD2 (5 bases). V dropped 4 bases and J dropped 1 base, with 13 bases sitting between them. This CDR3 has 15 amino acids. Germline V gene sequence: CDR1 SGHRS, CDR2 YFSETQ. As DNA, the CDR3 is TGCGCCAGCAGCCCCCTTACTAGGGGCACAGATACGCAGTATTTT. It codes for CASSPLTRGTDTQYF.

This clone has more than one count but fewer than ten. The V gene is TRBV19, the J gene TRBJ2-3; TRBD1 agrees at 8 bases. V trimming: 6 bases; J trimming: 1 base; junction bases outside the gene matches: 3. The CDR3 covers 14 residues. CDR1 is LNHDA, CDR2 SQIVND, per germline (reference sequence). The CDR3 loop is CASRMDRGTDTQYF. CDR3 in DNA: TGTGCCAGTAGAATGGACAGGGGCACAGATACGCAGTATTTT.

A single count supports this clone. The V and J genes are TRBV19 and TRBJ2-1; D gene unclear. Germline V gene sequence: CDR1 LNHDA, CDR2 SQIVND (reference sequence). The CDR3 extends over 13 amino acids. V dropped 3 bases and J dropped 6 bases, with 9 bases sitting between them. In nucleotides, the CDR3 is TGTGCCAGTAGTATCGAAGGCGGCAATGAGCAGTTCTTC. Translated: CASSIEGGNEQFF.

This chain joins TRBV25-1 and TRBJ1-6, with a weak D call TRBD1 (5 bases). Between the trimmed V and J ends, which lost 8 bases and 3 bases, there was a span of 11 bases. There are 14 residues in the CDR3. Looked up from germline, CDR1 is MGHDK and CDR2 is SYGVNS. In DNA, the CDR3 is TGTGCCAGCTCCAGGCAGGGCTATAATTCACCCCTCCACTTT. Its translation is CASSRQGYNSPLHF.

The J gene is TRBJ2-3, the V gene TRBV5-4; 12 nucleotides agree with TRBD1. CDR1 is SGHNT, CDR2 YYREEE, per germline (reference sequence). The CDR3 consists of 16 residues. V gave up 10 bases and J gave up 0 bases; unmatched junction bases: 9. The CDR3 sequence: CAGGGQGALSTDTQYF. In DNA, the CDR3 is TGTGCCGGGGGGGGACAGGGGGCACTGAGCACAGATACGCAGTATTTT.

J is TRBJ2-2 and V is TRBV5-1; maybe TRBD2 (5 bases). Trimming took off 0 bases at V and 4 bases at J, with 19 bases between the two ends. Germline assignment: CDR1 SGHRS and CDR2 YFSETQ. The CDR3 has 18 residues. CDR3: CASSLDGIGLGRTGELFF. CDR3 nucleotides: TGCGCCAGCAGCTTGGACGGGATTGGCCTAGGGCGCACCGGGGAGCTGTTTTTT.